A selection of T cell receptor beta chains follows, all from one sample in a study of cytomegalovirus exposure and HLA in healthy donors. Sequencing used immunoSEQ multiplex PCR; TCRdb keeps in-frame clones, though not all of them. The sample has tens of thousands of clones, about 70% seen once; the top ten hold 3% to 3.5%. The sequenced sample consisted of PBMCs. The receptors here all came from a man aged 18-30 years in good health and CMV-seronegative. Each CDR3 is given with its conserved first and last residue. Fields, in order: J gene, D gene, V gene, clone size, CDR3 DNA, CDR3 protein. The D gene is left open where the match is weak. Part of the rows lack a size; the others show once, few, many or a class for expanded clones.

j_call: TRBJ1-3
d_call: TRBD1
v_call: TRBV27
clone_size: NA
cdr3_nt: TGTGCCAGCAGTCTACAGGGGTCCGGAAACACCATATATTTT
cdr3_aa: CASSLQGSGNTIYF

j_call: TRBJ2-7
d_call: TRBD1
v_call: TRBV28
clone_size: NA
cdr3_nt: TGTGCCAGCAGGGCCACGGGACAGCCCGCCTCGGGGCAGTACTTC
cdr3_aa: CASRATGQPASGQYF

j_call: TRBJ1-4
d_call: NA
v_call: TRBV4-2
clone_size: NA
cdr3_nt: TGTGCCAGCAGCCTAATTTCGACAGGCTCTAATGAAAAACTGTTTTTT
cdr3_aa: CASSLISTGSNEKLFF

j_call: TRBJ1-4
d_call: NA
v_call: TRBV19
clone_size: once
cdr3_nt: TGTGCCAGTAGTCCCGCCCAGTGGGCCAGAGATGAAAAACTGTTTTTT
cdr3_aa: CASSPAQWARDEKLFF

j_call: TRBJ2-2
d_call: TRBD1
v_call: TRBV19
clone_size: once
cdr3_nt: TGTGCCAGTAGTAGAGGGACAGGGGTTACCGGGGAGCTGTTTTTT
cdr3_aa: CASSRGTGVTGELFF

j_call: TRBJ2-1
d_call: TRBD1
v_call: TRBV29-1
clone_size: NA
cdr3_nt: TGCAGCGGCAGGACAGGGAGCTCCTACAATGAGCAGTTCTTC
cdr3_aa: CSGRTGSSYNEQFF

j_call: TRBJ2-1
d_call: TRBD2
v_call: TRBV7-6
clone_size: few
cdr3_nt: TGTGCCAGCAGCTTAGGAGCAGCGGGGGGCTGGGGTGAGCAGTTCTTC
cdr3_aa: CASSLGAAGGWGEQFF

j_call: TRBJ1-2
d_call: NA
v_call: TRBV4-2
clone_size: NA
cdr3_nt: TGTGCCAGCAGCCAAGGAGGAGGGGTTTTCAGTGGCTACACCTTC
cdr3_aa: CASSQGGGVFSGYTF

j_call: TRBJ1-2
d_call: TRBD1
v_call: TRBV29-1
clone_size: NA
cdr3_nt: TGCAGCGTTGTGGGACAGGGGAATGGCTACACCTTC
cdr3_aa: CSVVGQGNGYTF

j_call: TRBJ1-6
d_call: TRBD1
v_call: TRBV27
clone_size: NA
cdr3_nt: TGTGCCAGCAGTTTTGACAGGGGAGGGTCACCCCTCCACTTT
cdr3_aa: CASSFDRGGSPLHF

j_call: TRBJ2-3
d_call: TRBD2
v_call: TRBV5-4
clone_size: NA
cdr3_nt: TGTGCCAGCAGCTTAGCGGGGGGCCCCGTCGATACGCAGTATTTT
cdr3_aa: CASSLAGGPVDTQYF

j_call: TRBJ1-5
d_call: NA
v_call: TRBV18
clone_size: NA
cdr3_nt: TGTGCCAGCTCGTCCGGGAATAGCAATCAGCCCCAGCATTTT
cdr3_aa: CASSSGNSNQPQHF

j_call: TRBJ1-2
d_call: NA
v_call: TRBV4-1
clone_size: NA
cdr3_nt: TGCGCCAGCAGCCAAGATCAACCGCCGGGATATGGCTACACCTTC
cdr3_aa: CASSQDQPPGYGYTF

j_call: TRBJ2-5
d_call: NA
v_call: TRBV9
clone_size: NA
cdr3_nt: TGTGCCAGCAGCGTAGCTACGGGGACCCAGTACTTC
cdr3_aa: CASSVATGTQYF

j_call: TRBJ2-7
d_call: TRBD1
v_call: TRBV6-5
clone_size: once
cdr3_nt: TGTGCCAGCAGTTCCACAGGGGACGAGCAGTACTTC
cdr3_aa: CASSSTGDEQYF

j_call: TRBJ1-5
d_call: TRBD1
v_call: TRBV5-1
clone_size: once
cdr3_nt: TGCGCCAGCAGCCCGGGACAGGGCGATCAGCCCCAGCATTTT
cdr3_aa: CASSPGQGDQPQHF

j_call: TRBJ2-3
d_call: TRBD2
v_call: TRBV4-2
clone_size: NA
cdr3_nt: TGTGCCAGCAGCCACGGGACTAGCGGGGGGGAGGATACGCAGTATTTT
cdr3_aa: CASSHGTSGGEDTQYF

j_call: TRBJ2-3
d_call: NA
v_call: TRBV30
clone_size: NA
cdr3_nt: TGTGCCTGGAGTTCCGGGACTGCACTTTATACGCAGTATTTT
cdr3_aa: CAWSSGTALYTQYF

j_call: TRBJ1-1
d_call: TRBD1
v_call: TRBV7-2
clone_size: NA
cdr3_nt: TGTGCCAGCAGCCGCCGGACAGGGGACGGAACTGAAGCTTTCTTT
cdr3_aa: CASSRRTGDGTEAFF

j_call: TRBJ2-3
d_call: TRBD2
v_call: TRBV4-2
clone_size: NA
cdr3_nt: TGTGCCAGCAGCCGCCGGACTAGCGGGGCCACAGATACGCAGTATTTT
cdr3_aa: CASSRRTSGATDTQYF

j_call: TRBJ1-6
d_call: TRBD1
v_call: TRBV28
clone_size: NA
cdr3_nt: TGTGCCAGCAGTTTAAGCGGACAGGGGATCAATTCACCCCTCCACTTT
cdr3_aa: CASSLSGQGINSPLHF

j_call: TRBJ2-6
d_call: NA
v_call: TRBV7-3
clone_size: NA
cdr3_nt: TGTGCCAGCAGCTTAGAAATATTGGGTGGAGCACCCGGGGCCAACGTCCTGACTTTC
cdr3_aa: CASSLEILGGAPGANVLTF

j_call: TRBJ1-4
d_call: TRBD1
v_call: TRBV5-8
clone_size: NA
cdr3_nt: TGTGCCAGTACCCCCCCGGGACAGGGGAATGAAAAACTGTTTTTT
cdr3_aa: CASTPPGQGNEKLFF

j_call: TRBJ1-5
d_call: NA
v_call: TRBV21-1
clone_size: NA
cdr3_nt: TGTGCCAGCAGCAAGGTAGAACAGAAGCCTATTTATAGCAATCAGCCCCAGCATTTT
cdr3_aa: CASSKVEQKPIYSNQPQHF

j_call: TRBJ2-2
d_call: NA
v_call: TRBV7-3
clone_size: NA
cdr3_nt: TGTGCCAGCAGCCCTCACAAGACCGGGGAGCTGTTTTTT
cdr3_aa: CASSPHKTGELFF

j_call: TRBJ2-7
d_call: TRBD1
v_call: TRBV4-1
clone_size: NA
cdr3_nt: TGCGCCAGCAGCCATTGGACAGGGGGCAACGAGCAGTACTTC
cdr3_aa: CASSHWTGGNEQYF

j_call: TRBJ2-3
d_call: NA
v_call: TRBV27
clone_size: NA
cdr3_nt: TGTGCCAGCAGTTTGGGGGGAACAGATACGCAGTATTTT
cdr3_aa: CASSLGGTDTQYF

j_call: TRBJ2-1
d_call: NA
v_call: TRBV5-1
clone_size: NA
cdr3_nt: TGCGCCAGCAGCCCCGGTGTGACATTCTCCTACAATGAGCAGTTCTTC
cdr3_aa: CASSPGVTFSYNEQFF

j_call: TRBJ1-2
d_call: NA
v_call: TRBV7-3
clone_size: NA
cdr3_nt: TGTGCCAGCAGCTCCGAGGGGGGGTATGGCTACACCTTC
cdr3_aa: CASSSEGGYGYTF

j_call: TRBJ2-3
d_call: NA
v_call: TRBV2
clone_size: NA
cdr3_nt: TGTGCCAGCGGCAGGGCCACAGATACGCAGTATTTT
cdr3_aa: CASGRATDTQYF

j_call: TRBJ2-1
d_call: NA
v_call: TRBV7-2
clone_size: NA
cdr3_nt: TGTGCCAGCAGCTTTCTATTTCTGGGGGGCAATGAGCAGTTCTTC
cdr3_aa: CASSFLFLGGNEQFF

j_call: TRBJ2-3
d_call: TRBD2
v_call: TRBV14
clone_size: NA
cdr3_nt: TGTGCCAGCAGCCTCGGGGGGATGAGCACAGATACGCAGTATTTT
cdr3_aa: CASSLGGMSTDTQYF

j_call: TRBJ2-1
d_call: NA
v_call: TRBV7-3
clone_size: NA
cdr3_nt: TGTGCCAGCAGCTTATCAGCGGTACCTATCGGCGAGCAGTTCTTC
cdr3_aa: CASSLSAVPIGEQFF

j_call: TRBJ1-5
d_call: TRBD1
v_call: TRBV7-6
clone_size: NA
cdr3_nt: TGTGCCAGCAGCTTGCAGACAGGGGGACCCAATCAGCCCCAGCATTTT
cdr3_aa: CASSLQTGGPNQPQHF

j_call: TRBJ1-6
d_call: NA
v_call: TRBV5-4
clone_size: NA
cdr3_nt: TGTGCCAGCAACGGTCCAGGTCAAAATTCACCCCTCCACTTT
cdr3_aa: CASNGPGQNSPLHF

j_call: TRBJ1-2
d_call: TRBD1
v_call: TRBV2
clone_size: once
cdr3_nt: TGTGCCAGCAGTGAGGGACAGAACTATGGCTACACCTTC
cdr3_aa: CASSEGQNYGYTF